This TCR beta chain was observed in a study of T cell responses to AZD1222 COVID-19 vaccine. As for the study in general: Second-dose recipients at about 4 or about 12 weeks were treated as one pooled group. Overall study findings and caveats: Epitopes outside B.1.351 and B.1.1.7 mutated regions reportedly drew nearly half of spike TCRs. Donors in the cohort were predominantly white British and more often female, and clonal diversity was possibly underestimated.

Remarks on this clone: Its antigen is undetermined.

V lost 8 bases, J lost 2 bases, and 15 bases lay in between. This CDR3 is built from 14 residues. The germline V gene encodes CDR1 LNHDA and CDR2 SQIVND (reference sequence). Profiled with immunoSEQ multiplex PCR; TCRdb holds only in-frame clones, not every one. This sample has tens of thousands of clones, with approximately 91% found just once. The sample in question was peripheral blood, obtained on day 0 of AZD1222 vaccination. This clonotype originated in an adult in good health. The chain recombines TRBV19 with TRBJ1-2; no clear D. The CDR3 spells CASLKTTENYGYTF. The CDR3 bases are TGTGCCAGTCTCAAAACCACAGAAAACTATGGCTACACCTTC.